This T cell receptor beta chain was profiled in a study of neurological immune-mediated disorders. This CDR3 comprises 16 residues. CDR1 and CDR2 (germline): SGHAT, FQNNGV. Trimming cost V 5 bases and J 3 bases; bases outside gene matches: 9. This clonotype came up many times. Its cognate antigen is unknown. A single run covered 15-18 subjects with over 180 million TCR-beta sequences. TCRdb itself ran the 5' RACE reads through MiXCR, one entry per CDR3 protein. The sample has fewer than 35,000 distinct CDR3 sequences, 4.6% seen once. Findings of the study overall: TCR-beta repertoires seemed private in all groups, with no expanded CDR3 amino acid sequences shared.

Among the participants, healthy controls were blood bank volunteers in Maryland, USA. The material sequenced was PBMCs. This receptor was taken from a man between 18 and 29 years old in good health. The genes are TRBV11-2 and TRBJ2-2, with 7 nucleotides matching TRBD1. CDR3 nucleotides: TGTGCCAGCAGCCCACAGGGGCCCCGGTACACCGGGGAGCTGTTTTTT. The encoded protein is CASSPQGPRYTGELFF.